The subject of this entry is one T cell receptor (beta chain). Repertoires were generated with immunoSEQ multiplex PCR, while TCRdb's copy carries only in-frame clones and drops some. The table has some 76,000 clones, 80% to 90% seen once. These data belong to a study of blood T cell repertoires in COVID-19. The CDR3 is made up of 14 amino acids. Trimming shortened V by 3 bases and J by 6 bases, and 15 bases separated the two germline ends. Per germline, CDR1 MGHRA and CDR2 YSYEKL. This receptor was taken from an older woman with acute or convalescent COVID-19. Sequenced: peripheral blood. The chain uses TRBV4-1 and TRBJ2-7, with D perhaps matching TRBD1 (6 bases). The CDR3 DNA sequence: TGCGCCAGCAGCCATAATCAGGGGTCTCGCGAGCAGTACTTC. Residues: CASSHNQGSREQYF.